This T cell receptor beta chain was profiled in a study of T cells in Graves' hyperthyroidism and ophthalmopathy. Germline V gene sequence: CDR1 SEHNR, CDR2 FQNEAQ (reference sequence). The CDR3 length is 17 residues. V lost 5 bases and J lost 0, with 16 bases in between. At least ten counts were recorded for this clonotype. Amplification of TCR beta CDR3 regions was performed using RNA transcripts as template. Initially, a first-round RT-PCR of the TCR CDR3 employed the HTBI primer set. TCRdb reprocessed the multiplex PCR reads via MiXCR and lists one record per CDR3 protein. The sample carries around 620,000 distinct CDR3 sequences, 13% to 15% recorded once.

Sequencing was done on a sample of blood. The chain is built from TRBV7-9 and TRBJ1-4; D is possibly TRBD1 (5 bases). This receptor was taken from a woman between 18 and 30 years old with Graves' ophthalmopathy. The CDR3 spells CASSLEGLTSTNEKLFF. The CDR3 coding sequence is TGTGCCAGCAGCCTAGAGGGACTAACCTCAACTAATGAAAAACTGTTTTTT.